This is a list of T cell receptor beta chains from one sample in a study of technical replicates of blood from a few donors. This table comes from immunoSEQ multiplex PCR, and its TCRdb copy is limited to in-frame clones, with some not included. The table shows more than 90,000 clones, with approximately 95% occurring only once. Sequencing was carried out using T cells isolated from PBMCs. These receptors came from a human donor in good health. Both conserved end residues are part of each CDR3. The listing skips clone size in some rows; elsewhere it reads once, few, many or a size class.

v_call | clone_size | cdr3_aa
TRBV7-3 | . | CASSLGGALNTEAFF
TRBV27 | . | CASLPSLGHLTYEQYF
TRBV19 | once | CASSRPGTGQGEQYF
TRBV7-3 | . | CASSFHQTYEQYF
TRBV9 | few | CASSPYSSGSQLNEQFF
TRBV7-3 | once | CASSLKRDEQFF
TRBV7-9 | . | CASSLGQGSRNYGYTF
TRBV5-1 | . | CASSLVGADETQYF
TRBV9 | . | CASSVDPGSNYGYTF
TRBV9 | . | CASSVQGALQETQYF
TRBV29-1 | once | CSVADTGSSGNTIYF
TRBV7-2 | . | CASSYRDIGSYEQYF
TRBV7-7 | once | CASSSDRGDEQYF
TRBV7-8 | . | CASSLDRGVYEQYF
TRBV18 | . | CASSLSGAVEQYF
TRBV11-3 | . | CASSLESGDGNTIYF
TRBV7-6 | . | CASSLAVAEEGEKLFF
TRBV9 | . | CASSVGQESLYEQYF
TRBV19 | . | CASSPTAQETQYF
TRBV25-1 | . | CASSESGLAGVNEQYF
TRBV5-1 | once | CASSLGGTSGKEQFF
TRBV19 | . | CASNIPHTGSRNEQFF
TRBV7-3 | . | CASDSGDSPTDTQYF
TRBV5-5 | . | CASSLGPDRGVQPQHF
TRBV27 | . | CASSSLEARYYEQYF
TRBV6-6 | . | CASSRTSGRPEQYF
TRBV5-1 | . | CASGTDEQYF
TRBV7-6 | . | CASSQGGWGEQYF
TRBV7-2 | . | CASSFSLVAKNIQYF